One and the same sample provided the 20 T cell receptor beta chains below, sequenced in a study of cytomegalovirus exposure and HLA in healthy donors. Profiled with immunoSEQ multiplex PCR; TCRdb holds only in-frame clones, not every one. The sample yields 150,000 to 180,000 clones, about 82% seen once. Sequenced sample: PBMCs. The source is a human donor in good health.

V and J are TRBV29-1 and TRBJ1-2; possible D gene TRBD1, 6 bases. Trimming removed 6 bases from V and 6 bases from J, with 14 bases in between. Germline V gives CDR1 SQVTM, CDR2 ANQGSEA. The CDR3 loop spans 12 amino acids. CDR3 amino acids: CSVSDSHHGYTF. The DNA for the CDR3 is TGCAGCGTATCGGACAGCCACCATGGCTACACCTTC.

The chain employs TRBV4-3 and TRBJ2-2; 15 bases align to TRBD2. CDR1 LGHNA and CDR2 YSLEER come from the germline V gene. This CDR3 has 20 residues. The J segment lost 0 bases and the V segment lost 4 bases, leaving 9 bases of the junction unmatched. CDR3 in DNA: TGCGCCAGCAGCCCCGGACTAGCGGGGGGGCCTGACACGAACACCGGGGAGCTGTTTTTT. Its translation is CASSPGLAGGPDTNTGELFF.

This chain connects TRBV5-1 to TRBJ2-3, with D possibly TRBD1 on 5 matching bases. Per the germline V gene, CDR1 is SGHRS and CDR2 is YFSETQ. The CDR3 extends over 15 amino acids. Trimming pared 2 bases from V and 2 bases from J, leaving 12 bases between. The CDR3 DNA is TGCGCCAGCAGCTTAACCCGACAGAACACAGATACGCAGTATTTT. Translating it yields CASSLTRQNTDTQYF.

The chain combines TRBV5-5 with TRBJ2-7, with D perhaps TRBD1 (6 bases). There are 15 residues in the CDR3. CDR1 and CDR2 from the germline V gene are SGHKS and YYEKEE (reference sequence). The V and J ends lost 4 bases and 5 bases respectively, with 19 bases between them. The CDR3 here is CASSQYRNNRDEQYF. The CDR3 DNA reads as TGTGCCAGCAGCCAATATCGGAACAACAGGGACGAGCAGTACTTC. The entire variable domain, with the rest obtained from reference TRBV5-5 and TRBJ2-7, is as follows: DAGVTQSPTHLIKTRGQQVTLRCSPISGHKSVSWYQQVLGQGPQFIFQYYEKEERGRGNFPDRFSARQFPNYSSELNVNALLLGDSALYLCASSQYRNNRDEQYFGPGTRLTVT.

The chain employs TRBV7-9 and TRBJ2-7, with D maybe TRBD1 (6 bases). V was shortened by 3 bases and J by 5 bases, with 14 bases between the two germline ends. The CDR3 is 14 amino acids. Germline V gene data show CDR1 as SEHNR and CDR2 as FQNEAQ (reference sequence). The CDR3 DNA sequence: TGTGCCAGCAGCTTCACCAGGGGTTTCCACGAGCAGTACTTC. Residues: CASSFTRGFHEQYF. The variable domain in full, completed from reference TRBV7-9 and TRBJ2-7, reads DTGVSQNPRHKITKRGQNVTFRCDPISEHNRLYWYRQTLGQGPEFLTYFQNEAQLEKSRLLSDRFSAERPKGSFSTLEIQRTEQGDSAMYLCASSFTRGFHEQYFGPGTRLTVT.

V and J are TRBV27 and TRBJ2-1; D is perhaps TRBD1 (5 bases). Germline CDR1 reads MNHEY; CDR2 reads SMNVEV (reference sequence). Trimming stripped 3 bases from V and 10 bases from J, with 10 bases between. This CDR3 spans 12 amino acids. In DNA, the CDR3 is TGTGCCAGCAGTTTCCCAGGGTACGAGCAGTTCTTC. The encoded protein is CASSFPGYEQFF.

The rearrangement joins TRBV28 to TRBJ1-2; 9 positions agree with TRBD1. The V gene end was trimmed by 6 bases and the J gene end by 5 bases; junction bases not matched to a gene: 19. CDR1 is MDHEN, CDR2 SYDVKM, per germline. The CDR3 is made up of 18 amino acids. The CDR3 DNA reads TGTGCCAGCAGGCAAACACCCGGGACAGGGCCTAAGGGGTATGGCTACACCTTC. Residues: CASRQTPGTGPKGYGYTF.

This chain joins TRBV19 and TRBJ1-1, with D unclear. Germline V lookup: CDR1 LNHDA, CDR2 SQIVND (reference sequence). This CDR3 spans 13 amino acids. V lost 3 bases and J 5 bases, leaving 10 bases between the germline ends. The CDR3 coding sequence is TGTGCCAGTAGTATTGACGGGAGGACTGAAGCTTTCTTT. Translation: CASSIDGRTEAFF. The variable domain in full, with the rest retrieved from reference TRBV19 and TRBJ1-1, is DGGITQSPKYLFRKEGQNVTLSCEQNLNHDAMYWYRQDPGQGLRLIYYSQIVNDFQKGDIAEGYSVSREKKESFPLTVTSAQKNPTAFYLCASSIDGRTEAFFGQGTRLTVV.

This clone occurred a few times. This chain links TRBV13 with TRBJ2-2; no clear D gene. The V end lost 5 bases, the J end lost 6 bases, and 7 bases lay between the germline ends. Germline V gene lookup returns CDR1 PRHDT and CDR2 FYEKMQ (reference sequence). The CDR3 contains 12 residues. The CDR3 loop reads CASSREAGELFF. As DNA, the CDR3 is TGTGCCAGCAGCCGAGAAGCCGGGGAGCTGTTTTTT.

The rearrangement links TRBV27 to TRBJ2-7, with 8 bases lining up with TRBD2. Per germline, CDR1 MNHEY and CDR2 SMNVEV (reference sequence). CDR3 length: 17 residues. The ends lost 3 bases at V and 3 bases at J; junction bases unmatched: 13. CDR3 in DNA: TGTGCCAGCAGTTTCGCCCCTAGCGGGCCTCTCGTCTACGAGCAGTACTTC. It specifies CASSFAPSGPLVYEQYF.

The chain employs TRBV6-1 and TRBJ1-5, with D possibly matching TRBD1 (6 bases). Trimming took off 8 bases at V and 5 bases at J, with 13 bases between the two ends. The CDR3 extends over 13 amino acids. Germline loops: CDR1 MNHNS, CDR2 SASEGT. The CDR3: CASEQGLHQPQHF. The CDR3 DNA reads TGTGCCAGCGAACAGGGCCTACATCAGCCCCAGCATTTT.

The CDR3 coding sequence is TGTGCCACGAACCTGGACTCTAACAATGAGCAGTTCTTC. Amino acid sequence: CATNLDSNNEQFF. The chain recombines TRBV2 with TRBJ2-1; perhaps TRBD2 as D (5 bases). CDR3 length equals 13 residues. V was pared by 10 bases and J by 5 bases, with 15 bases between. From germline, CDR1 is SNHLY and CDR2 FYNNEI.

This clone has a single count. The rearrangement uses TRBV2 and TRBJ2-7; TRBD1 matches 8 bases. The CDR3 totals 14 residues. J lost 3 bases, V lost 3 bases, and 4 bases had no gene match. The germline CDR1 and CDR2 sequences are SNHLY and FYNNEI. The chain's CDR3 is CASSEQGANYEQYF. For the CDR3, the DNA is TGTGCCAGCAGTGAGCAGGGGGCTAACTACGAGCAGTACTTC.

The V gene is TRBV4-1, the J gene TRBJ1-2; 7 bases line up with TRBD1. V dropped 0 bases and J dropped 4; count of bases not matched to a gene: 11. Per germline, CDR1 MGHRA and CDR2 YSYEKL. This CDR3 spans 17 amino acids. CDR3 amino acids: CASSQDTTRGQFYGYTF. CDR3 sequence (DNA): TGCGCCAGCAGCCAAGACACGACAAGGGGACAGTTCTATGGCTACACCTTC.

DNA for the CDR3: TGTGCCAGCAGCTTATCGACGGGCCCGGGACTAGCGGGGTACGAGCAGTACTTC. Its translation is CASSLSTGPGLAGYEQYF. This chain uses TRBV7-2 with TRBJ2-7; 13 positions agree with TRBD2. V lost 2 bases to trimming and J lost 4 bases; unmatched junction nucleotides: 11. The V gene's germline CDR1 is SGHTA and CDR2 FQGNSA. The CDR3 has 18 amino acids.

This clone was seen at least ten times. The chain uses TRBV5-6 and TRBJ2-7, with D possibly TRBD1 on 5 matching bases. The CDR3 spans 15 residues. The V end was cut by 1 base, the J end by 3 bases, with 14 bases between. CDR1 SGHDT and CDR2 YYEEEE come from the germline V gene. The chain's CDR3 is CASSLISWGNYEQYF. Written as DNA, the CDR3 is TGTGCCAGCAGCTTGATTAGTTGGGGCAACTACGAGCAGTACTTC.

The V call is TRBV18, the J call TRBJ2-7; a weak D match, TRBD1 (5 bases). There are 16 residues in the CDR3. Trimming cost V 5 bases and J 0 bases, with 17 bases left between them. Germline CDR1 reads KGHSH; CDR2 reads LQKENI. CDR3 nucleotides: TGTGCCAGCTCAGCGACAGAAACTGGTAGCTCCTACGAGCAGTACTTC. Translation gives CASSATETGSSYEQYF.

The chain joins TRBV6-1 to TRBJ1-5, with TRBD1 as a possible D gene (5 bases). V lost 6 bases and J 4 bases, leaving 13 bases between the germline ends. The CDR3 runs 14 residues. Germline V gene sequence: CDR1 MNHNS, CDR2 SASEGT. Written as DNA, the CDR3 is TGTGCCAGCAGACAGGAGGGGAATAATCAGCCCCAGCATTTT. Protein sequence: CASRQEGNNQPQHF.

This sequence joins TRBV6-5 and TRBJ2-4; 8 nucleotides agree with TRBD1. This CDR3 region has 15 residues. CDR1 and CDR2 (germline): MNHEY, SVGAGI. The junction had 4 bases not matched to a gene; V was cut back by 5 bases and J by 1 base. DNA of the CDR3: TGTGCCAGCAGTCAGACAGGGGACGCCAAAAACATTCAGTACTTC. It translates to CASSQTGDAKNIQYF.

The rearrangement joins TRBV9 to TRBJ1-3; 8 bases align to TRBD1. Germline V gene sequence: CDR1 SGDLS, CDR2 YYNGEE. Trimming removed 3 bases from V and 3 bases from J; junction bases left unmatched: 5. CDR3 length: 15 residues. The DNA for the CDR3 is TGTGCCAGCAGCGATACAGGGGGAGTTGGAAACACCATATATTTT. Translating gives CASSDTGGVGNTIYF.